Below are 19 T cell receptor beta chains sequenced from a single sample in a study of cytomegalovirus exposure and HLA in healthy donors. PCR primers comprised 60 Vbeta and 13 Jbeta primers. Clones were read by immunoSEQ multiplex PCR, and TCRdb kept only the in-frame ones, dropping some. The data hold about 140,000 clones, with nearly 90% observed a single time. The sequenced sample consisted of PBMCs. These receptors were obtained from a woman between 35 and 50 years old in good health and CMV-seronegative.

This clone has only one observation. The CDR3 reads CASRAVHDSIEQYF. In nucleotides, the CDR3 is TGTGCCAGCAGGGCGGTACACGATTCCATCGAGCAGTACTTC. The chain couples TRBV28 to TRBJ2-7; unclear D gene. The V and J ends lost 6 bases and 6 bases respectively, with 18 bases between them. The CDR3 spans 14 residues. Germline lookup yields CDR1 MDHEN and CDR2 SYDVKM.

This chain's CDR3 is CASSVGAAAGADTQYF. DNA of the CDR3: TGTGCCAGCAGCGTAGGGGCGGCGGCCGGGGCAGATACGCAGTATTTT. This rearrangement joins TRBV9 to TRBJ2-3; possible D gene TRBD2, 5 bases. Between the trimmed V and J ends, which lost 0 bases and 4 bases, there was a span of 15 bases. Per the germline V gene, CDR1 is SGDLS and CDR2 is YYNGEE. CDR3 length equals 16 residues.

The chain carries TRBV11-3 and TRBJ2-1; no clear D gene. CDR3 length: 13 residues. Germline CDR1 and CDR2: SGHNT and YENEEA. V was clipped by 8 bases and J by 3 bases, with 11 bases between them. This CDR3 is CASREPGYNEQFF. The CDR3, as DNA: TGTGCCAGCCGAGAGCCCGGCTACAATGAGCAGTTCTTC.

This clone was seen only a few times. The chain recombines TRBV10-1 with TRBJ1-1; D uncertain. Germline V gene data show CDR1 as WNHNN and CDR2 as SYGVQD (reference sequence). The CDR3 consists of 13 residues. Trimming removed 3 bases at V and 6 bases at J, with 11 bases between. The CDR3 is CASSDRENAEAFF. The DNA of the CDR3 is TGCGCCAGCAGTGACCGGGAAAACGCTGAAGCTTTCTTT.

This clone was observed once. The chain has TRBV5-1 and TRBJ1-1; weak D call: TRBD1 (5 bases). CDR3 size: 14 residues. V lost 4 bases, J lost 3 bases, and 13 bases lay in between. Germline CDR1 SGHRS, CDR2 YFSETQ. CDR3 sequence: CASSVYWGDTEAFF. The CDR3 coding sequence is TGCGCCAGCAGCGTCTATTGGGGGGACACTGAAGCTTTCTTT. The full variable domain, its missing parts supplied by reference TRBV5-1 and TRBJ1-1, is KAGVTQTPRYLIKTRGQQVTLSCSPISGHRSVSWYQQTPGQGLQFLFEYFSETQRNKGNFPGRFSGRQFSNSRSEMNVSTLELGDSALYLCASSVYWGDTEAFFGQGTRLTVV.

This rearrangement joins TRBV5-4 to TRBJ2-5, with 10 bases matching TRBD2. The CDR3 sequence is 13 residues long. CDR1 and CDR2 (germline): SGHNT, YYREEE (reference sequence). V shed 0 bases, J shed 11 bases, and the junction held 4 bases outside the gene matches. The DNA of the CDR3 is TGTGCCAGCAGCTTGGCTAGCGGGAGTGGGCAGTACTTC. Translation: CASSLASGSGQYF.

The chain carries TRBV2 and TRBJ2-2, with D possibly being TRBD2 (6 bases). V dropped 6 bases and J dropped 1 base, with 12 bases sitting between them. CDR3 length: 15 amino acids. Germline CDR1 and CDR2: SNHLY and FYNNEI. CDR3 nucleotide sequence: TGTGCCAGCAGAGCCCGGGACTTGAACACCGGGGAGCTGTTTTTT. Its protein product is CASRARDLNTGELFF.

The chain recombines TRBV11-3 with TRBJ2-2; 11 nucleotides align to TRBD2. J lost 7 bases, V lost 3 bases, and 4 bases had no gene match. CDR1 is SGHNT, CDR2 YENEEA, per germline. The length of the CDR3 is 15 residues. The CDR3 DNA is TGTGCCAGCAGCTTTACTAGCGGGAGTAGCGGGGAGCTGTTTTTT. As protein: CASSFTSGSSGELFF.

CDR3 in amino acids: CASRRETGAYEQFF. The DNA for the CDR3 is TGTGCCAGTAGGCGGGAGACAGGGGCATATGAGCAGTTCTTC. The chain is built from TRBV19 and TRBJ2-1; D might be TRBD1 (8 bases). The ends were cut back, 6 bases at V and 8 bases at J, with 17 bases in the middle. CDR3 length: 14 amino acids. CDR1 and CDR2 (germline): LNHDA, SQIVND (reference sequence).

The chain is built from TRBV7-9 and TRBJ2-7; a possible D gene is TRBD2 (6 bases). V gave up 5 bases and J gave up 4 bases, with 18 bases separating them. The CDR3 is 15 residues long. Germline V gene sequence: CDR1 SEHNR, CDR2 FQNEAQ (reference sequence). The DNA of the CDR3 is TGTGCCAGCAGCCCCCAGATTCCCCGGGGGTACGAGCAGTACTTC. It translates to CASSPQIPRGYEQYF.

The CDR3 DNA is TGCGCCAGCATGGACGGCGGGAGCACAGATACGCAGTATTTT. This translates into CASMDGGSTDTQYF. V and J are TRBV5-1 and TRBJ2-3; D possibly corresponds to TRBD2 (5 bases). This CDR3 contains 14 residues. Germline CDR1 reads SGHRS; CDR2 reads YFSETQ. The V end lost 6 bases, the J end lost 0 bases, and 11 bases lay between the germline ends.

The CDR3 is CAISESRGLEYNEQFF. The DNA for the CDR3 is TGTGCCATCAGTGAGTCGAGGGGACTAGAGTACAATGAGCAGTTCTTC. The gene calls are TRBV10-3 and TRBJ2-1; 8 bases map to TRBD2. With V trimmed by 0 bases and J by 4 bases, 5 bases remained unmatched. The CDR3 is 16 residues long. Per the germline V gene, CDR1 is ENHRY and CDR2 is SYGVKD.

The chain joins TRBV7-2 to TRBJ2-7; D may be TRBD1 (6 bases). Trimming shortened V by 5 bases and J by 6 bases, and 14 bases separated the two germline ends. Germline V CDR1 and CDR2: SGHTA, FQGNSA. The CDR3 sequence is 13 residues long. The CDR3 coding sequence is TGTGCCAGCAGCACTGATCAAGGGGGCGAGCAGTACTTC. Translated, it gives CASSTDQGGEQYF.

V gene TRBV29-1 combines with J gene TRBJ2-7; D possibly corresponds to TRBD2 (6 bases). The CDR3 runs to 12 residues. Deletions cut 5 bases from V and 2 bases from J, with 10 bases between. Germline CDR1 reads SQVTM; CDR2 reads ANQGSEA. The CDR3 DNA is TGCAGCGTTTCTGGGGGGACCTACGAGCAGTACTTC. Translation: CSVSGGTYEQYF.

The V call is TRBV9, the J call TRBJ2-5; maybe TRBD1 (5 bases). V lost 0 bases and J lost 0, with 6 bases in between. This CDR3 contains 14 residues. Germline loops: CDR1 SGDLS, CDR2 YYNGEE. CDR3 region: CASSVGQNQETQYF. The CDR3 DNA is TGTGCCAGCAGCGTAGGACAGAACCAAGAGACCCAGTACTTC.

The chain couples TRBV2 to TRBJ1-2; 8 nucleotides match TRBD1. Germline-derived CDR1 and CDR2 are SNHLY and FYNNEI. V trimming: 6 bases; J trimming: 8 bases; junction bases outside the gene matches: 2. CDR3 length: 11 amino acids. CDR3 DNA: TGTGCCAGCAGGACAGGGGACGGCTACACCTTC. Amino acid sequence: CASRTGDGYTF.

The gene calls are TRBV5-8 and TRBJ2-5, with D unresolved. The end of the DNA fits TRBJ2-7 better, so the J call may be wrong. The CDR3 sequence is 15 residues long. The germline V gene has CDR1 SGHTS and CDR2 YDEGEE. The CDR3 nucleotides are TGTGCCAGCAGCTTACGGCAGGAAACCCTCCACGAGCAGTACTTC. Translation gives CASSLRQETLHEQYF.

The chain joins TRBV18 to TRBJ2-5; 9 bases line up with TRBD2. CDR1 is KGHSH and CDR2 is LQKENI in the germline V gene. CDR3 size: 16 residues. Germline trimming cut 4 bases from V and 2 bases from J; bases unmatched to any gene: 8. CDR3 loop: CASSLGLAVNQETQYF. In DNA form, the CDR3 reads TGTGCCAGCTCACTGGGACTAGCCGTGAATCAAGAGACCCAGTACTTC.

The chain combines TRBV7-6 with TRBJ2-5, with 9 bases aligning to TRBD1. The germline V gene has CDR1 SGHVS and CDR2 FNYEAQ. V was pared by 5 bases and J by 5 bases, with 15 bases of the junction left unmatched. The CDR3 runs 17 residues. The CDR3 nucleotides read TGTGCCAGCAGCACCCGCTATAAGGACAGGGGAGGGGAGACCCAGTACTTC. Translated: CASSTRYKDRGGETQYF.